These 15 T cell receptor beta chains originate from one sample sequenced in a study of T-cell memory formation after mild COVID-19. MiXCR was run by TCRdb on the 5' RACE reads, yielding one entry per CDR3 protein. The table lists 450,000 or so distinct CDR3 sequences, about 23% of them singletons. The sequenced material came from PBMCs or a T cell subset sorted from them (not recorded which). These receptor sequences come from an adult woman who had mild COVID-19 (a few samples of this study predate the infection). Cell type and time point are not known.

The chain combines TRBV4-3 with TRBJ2-1; tentatively, D is TRBD1 or TRBD2 (5 bases each). Germline CDR1 is LGHNA and CDR2 is YSLEER. Trimming took off 5 bases at V and 0 bases at J, with 11 bases between the two ends. This CDR3 comprises 15 residues. The CDR3 reads CASSRGTASYNEQFF. The DNA for the CDR3 is TGCGCCAGCAGCAGAGGGACGGCCTCCTACAATGAGCAGTTCTTC.

The chain is built from TRBV7-2 and TRBJ2-7; 8 bases align to TRBD2. The CDR3 extends over 14 amino acids. V was pared by 4 bases and J by 0 bases, with 2 bases of the junction left unmatched. The germline V gene has CDR1 SGHTA and CDR2 FQGNSA. The CDR3 spells CASSSSGHSYEQYF. DNA of the CDR3: TGTGCCAGCAGCTCTAGCGGGCACTCCTACGAGCAGTACTTC.

V is TRBV19 and J is TRBJ2-3, with D maybe TRBD2 (6 bases). Germline V gene sequence: CDR1 LNHDA, CDR2 SQIVND (reference sequence). CDR3 size: 15 residues. V shed 4 bases and J shed 2 bases, with 13 bases lying between them. For the CDR3, the DNA is TGTGCCAGTAGTACTGGGACTTCACTCACAGATACGCAGTATTTT. Encoded protein: CASSTGTSLTDTQYF.

The table lists this clonotype with a few counts. The chain combines TRBV7-9 with TRBJ2-3; 8 bases are a match to TRBD1. Germline V CDR1 and CDR2: SEHNR, FQNEAQ (reference sequence). V trimming: 4 bases; J trimming: 1 base; junction bases outside the gene matches: 10. The CDR3 runs to 17 residues. CDR3 coding DNA: TGTGCCAGCAGCTCCCCCGTCCGACAGGGGCGCACAGATACGCAGTATTTT. Its protein product is CASSSPVRQGRTDTQYF.

This clonotype was counted a few times. The chain couples TRBV4-1 to TRBJ2-1, with D possibly TRBD2 on 5 matching bases. Trimming took off 0 bases at V and 8 bases at J, with 11 bases between the two ends. From germline, CDR1 is MGHRA and CDR2 YSYEKL. The CDR3 is 14 amino acids. The DNA for the CDR3 is TGCGCCAGCAGCCAAGAACTAGTCTCGGATGAGCAGTTCTTC. Protein product: CASSQELVSDEQFF.

In this sample, this clonotype turned up a few times. V gene TRBV6-5 combines with J gene TRBJ1-6, with D tentatively TRBD1 (6 bases). CDR3 length: 15 residues. The V gene lost 0 bases and the J gene lost 9 bases, with 12 bases spanning the gap. Looked up from germline, CDR1 is MNHEY and CDR2 is SVGAGI. CDR3 loop: CASSYSKGGSSPLHF. The CDR3 nucleotides are TGTGCCAGCAGTTACTCGAAAGGGGGTAGTTCACCCCTCCACTTT.

This clonotype has more than one count but fewer than ten. The chain uses TRBV19 and TRBJ1-6, with 8 nucleotides matching TRBD1. The junction had 6 bases not matched to a gene; V was cut back by 8 bases and J by 9 bases. Per germline, CDR1 LNHDA and CDR2 SQIVND (reference sequence). The CDR3 spans 13 residues. The CDR3 nucleotides read TGTGCCAGTGCTGGACAGGGCGGTTCACCCCTCCACTTT. Translating gives CASAGQGGSPLHF.

The V call is TRBV6-5, the J call TRBJ1-3; tentatively, D is TRBD1 (6 bases). Trimming took 6 bases from V and 0 from J, leaving 15 bases between them. CDR3 length equals 16 residues. Germline-derived CDR1 and CDR2 are MNHEY and SVGAGI. CDR3 sequence reads: CASRQGQTSSGNTIYF. CDR3 DNA sequence: TGTGCCAGCAGGCAAGGACAGACGAGCTCTGGAAACACCATATATTTT.

The chain links TRBV7-9 to TRBJ1-2, with D unresolved. Germline assignment: CDR1 SEHNR and CDR2 FQNEAQ (reference sequence). The CDR3 loop spans 16 amino acids. The V end lost 1 base, the J end lost 4 bases, and 16 bases lay between the germline ends. The CDR3 here is CASSLGQAERSYGYTF. Here the CDR3 DNA reads TGTGCCAGCAGCTTAGGGCAGGCGGAGAGGAGCTATGGCTACACCTTC.

The gene calls are TRBV7-9 and TRBJ2-5, with D possibly TRBD2 on 5 matching bases. V was cut by 1 base and J by 5 bases, with 11 bases left in between. The length of the CDR3 is 14 residues. Germline V gives CDR1 SEHNR, CDR2 FQNEAQ (reference sequence). Here the CDR3 DNA reads TGTGCCAGCAGCTTAGGAGGGAACGGTGAGACCCAGTACTTC. The encoded protein is CASSLGGNGETQYF.

The CDR3 DNA follows: TGTGCCAGCTCACTACTAGCGGAGATAGCCAAAAACATTCAGTACTTC. This translates into CASSLLAEIAKNIQYF. The chain has TRBV18 and TRBJ2-4; TRBD2 aligns across 8 bases. The CDR3 is made up of 16 amino acids. CDR1 and CDR2 from the germline V gene are KGHSH and LQKENI. V lost 4 bases to trimming and J lost 0 bases; unmatched junction nucleotides: 5.

The chain employs TRBV24-1 and TRBJ1-2; 7 nucleotides align to TRBD1. This CDR3 is 17 amino acids long. The V gene end was trimmed by 3 bases and the J gene end by 4 bases; junction bases not matched to a gene: 13. Germline-derived CDR1 and CDR2 are KGHDR and SFDVKD. The CDR3 DNA follows: TGTGCCACCAGTGATGTCGAGAGGGGGCACCGGGGCTATGGCTACACCTTC. It specifies CATSDVERGHRGYGYTF.

This chain links TRBV10-3 with TRBJ2-1, with 12 bases fitting TRBD2. The CDR3 covers 15 residues. The V and J ends lost 6 bases and 9 bases, in that order; junction bases with no gene match: 9. Germline V gene lookup returns CDR1 ENHRY and CDR2 SYGVKD. CDR3 sequence (DNA): TGTGCCATCAGGGGACTAGCGGGCGAAGTCAGTGAGCAGTTCTTC. Its protein product is CAIRGLAGEVSEQFF.

This clonotype appeared a few times. The chain joins TRBV7-9 to TRBJ2-4; D is possibly TRBD1 (6 bases). Germline CDR1 reads SEHNR; CDR2 reads FQNEAQ (reference sequence). V lost 2 bases and J lost 5, with 10 bases in between. This CDR3 has 14 residues. The CDR3 loop is CASSLQGSENIQYF. DNA for the CDR3: TGTGCCAGCAGCTTACAGGGGTCGGAAAACATTCAGTACTTC.

CDR3 residues: CASSNGLAGGLNTQYF. Here the CDR3 DNA reads TGTGCCAGCAGCAATGGACTAGCGGGGGGCCTGAATACGCAGTATTTT. The chain has TRBV7-9 and TRBJ2-3; 14 nucleotides agree with TRBD2. Germline V gene data show CDR1 as SEHNR and CDR2 as FQNEAQ (reference sequence). Trimming removed 5 bases from V and 7 bases from J; junction bases left unmatched: 8. The length of the CDR3 is 16 residues.